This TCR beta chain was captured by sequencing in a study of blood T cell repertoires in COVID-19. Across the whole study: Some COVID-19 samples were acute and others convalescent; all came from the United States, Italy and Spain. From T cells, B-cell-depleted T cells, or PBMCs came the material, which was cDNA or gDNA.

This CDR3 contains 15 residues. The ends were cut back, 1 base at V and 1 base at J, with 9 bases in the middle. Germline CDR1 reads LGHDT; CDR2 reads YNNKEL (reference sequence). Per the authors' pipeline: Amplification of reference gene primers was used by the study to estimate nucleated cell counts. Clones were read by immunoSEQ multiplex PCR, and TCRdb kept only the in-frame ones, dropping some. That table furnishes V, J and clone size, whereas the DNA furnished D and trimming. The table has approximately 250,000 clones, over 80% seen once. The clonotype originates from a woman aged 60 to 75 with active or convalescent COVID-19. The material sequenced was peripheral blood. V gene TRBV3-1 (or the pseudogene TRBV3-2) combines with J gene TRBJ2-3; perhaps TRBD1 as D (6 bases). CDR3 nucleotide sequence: TGTGCCAGCAGCCAAGGGGCAGGGGGCACAGATACGCAGTATTTT. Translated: CASSQGAGGTDTQYF.